The 24 T cell receptor beta chains given below trace back to one sample, sequenced in a study of blood T cell repertoires in COVID-19 (dated by TCRdb to 2020 to 2021). The protocol used for the library was the immunoSEQ multiplex PCR assay. TCRdb's version of the immuneACCESS table is confined to in-frame rearrangements and falls short of the full clone set. An unresolved V gene accounts for under half of the shortfall where checked; the remainder is of unknown origin. The sample profile shows over 30,000 clones; less than 90% of them were found once. The top ten hold roughly an eighth of the sample. Sequencing was carried out using peripheral blood. These receptors were obtained from a man between 65 and 79 years old with active COVID-19.

The chain joins TRBV10-3 to TRBJ2-2; D gene unclear. V gave up 4 bases and J gave up 6 bases, with 6 bases separating them. Germline V lookup: CDR1 ENHRY, CDR2 SYGVKD. The CDR3 has 12 amino acids. The CDR3 is CAISGGAGELFF. The DNA of the CDR3 is TGTGCCATCAGTGGAGGCGCCGGGGAGCTGTTTTTT.

The genes are TRBV28 and TRBJ2-1; TRBD2 agrees at 12 bases. The CDR3 totals 19 residues. Germline loops: CDR1 MDHEN, CDR2 SYDVKM. The junction had 12 bases not matched to a gene; V was cut back by 6 bases and J by 0 bases. CDR3 nucleotide sequence: TGTGCCAGCAGCCCTGGACTAGCGGGGCGACCCAGCTCCTACAATGAGCAGTTCTTC. This encodes CASSPGLAGRPSSYNEQFF.

The chain combines TRBV5-6 with TRBJ1-5; D remains ambiguous. Between the trimmed V and J ends, which lost 1 base and 2 bases, there was a span of 10 bases. The CDR3 has 15 residues. Germline V CDR1 and CDR2: SGHDT, YYEEEE. The DNA for the CDR3 is TGTGCCAGCAGCTTGAGTAGCACACGCAATCAGCCCCAGCATTTT. As protein: CASSLSSTRNQPQHF. Filled out from reference TRBV5-6 and TRBJ1-5, the complete variable domain reads DAGVTQSPTHLIKTRGQQVTLRCSPKSGHDTVSWYQQALGQGPQFIFQYYEEEERQRGNFPDRFSGHQFPNYSSELNVNALLLGDSALYLCASSLSSTRNQPQHFGDGTRLSIL.

V is TRBV7-9 and J is TRBJ2-1; tentatively, D is TRBD1 (5 bases). Between the trimmed V and J ends, which lost 6 bases and 4 bases, there was a span of 19 bases. The CDR3 has 16 residues. Germline V lookup: CDR1 SEHNR, CDR2 FQNEAQ (reference sequence). This chain's CDR3 is CASRLPGPGAYNEQFF. CDR3 nucleotides: TGTGCCAGCAGGCTCCCGGGCCCTGGGGCGTACAATGAGCAGTTCTTC.

V gene TRBV28 combines with J gene TRBJ1-2, with TRBD1 matching 11 bases. There are 16 residues in the CDR3. CDR1 and CDR2 from the germline V gene are MDHEN and SYDVKM. V shed 5 bases and J 6 bases; nucleotides not matched to a gene: 11. The DNA for the CDR3 is TGTGCCAGCAGTCTTCCCCCTCGGACAGGGGGCAATGGCTACACCTTC. Translating it yields CASSLPPRTGGNGYTF.

The V gene is TRBV10-3, the J gene TRBJ1-1, with D unclear. Germline V CDR1 and CDR2: ENHRY, SYGVKD. The CDR3 covers 14 residues. V lost 7 bases and J 1 base, leaving 13 bases between the germline ends. In nucleotides, the CDR3 is TGTGCCATCAACGAACGGTCGGGGAACACTGAAGCTTTCTTT. Its protein is CAINERSGNTEAFF.

The chain couples TRBV29-1 to TRBJ1-1, with 8 nucleotides matching TRBD1. Germline lookup yields CDR1 SQVTM and CDR2 ANQGSEA. Trimming removed 7 bases from V and 3 bases from J; junction bases left unmatched: 7. The CDR3 has 13 amino acids. The CDR3 here is CSERQGLDTEAFF. The CDR3 nucleotides are TGCAGCGAAAGACAGGGGTTGGACACTGAAGCTTTCTTT.

This clone was observed a few times. The V and J genes are TRBV2 and TRBJ1-3; D is perhaps TRBD1 (5 bases). The CDR3 sequence is 14 residues long. The ends were cut back, 1 base at V and 9 bases at J, with 13 bases in the middle. CDR1 is SNHLY and CDR2 is FYNNEI in the germline V gene. The CDR3 coding sequence is TGTGCCAGCAGTGAAGTGGGGCAGGAAGTCACCATATATTTT. This gives the protein CASSEVGQEVTIYF.

V usage is TRBV24-1 and J usage is TRBJ2-1; the match to TRBD2 covers 9 bases. The trim removed 6 bases at V and 6 bases at J, leaving 5 bases unmatched. The CDR3 has 14 residues. CDR1 and CDR2 from the germline V gene are KGHDR and SFDVKD. The CDR3 spells CATSFAGGFNEQFF. The CDR3 DNA is TGTGCCACCAGTTTCGCGGGAGGGTTCAATGAGCAGTTCTTC.

This chain links TRBV9 with TRBJ1-6; D unresolved. Trimming stripped 3 bases from V and 0 bases from J, with 7 bases between. From germline, CDR1 is SGDLS and CDR2 YYNGEE. There are 15 residues in the CDR3. CDR3 sequence: CASSASISYNSPLHF. DNA for the CDR3: TGTGCCAGCAGCGCCAGTATCTCCTATAATTCACCCCTCCACTTT.

V is TRBV12-3 or TRBV12-4 and J is TRBJ2-7; 8 positions match TRBD1. Unmatched junction bases numbered 6, after V lost 5 bases and J lost 6 bases. This CDR3 has 13 amino acids. CDR3 in DNA: TGTGCCAGCAGTGGTCAGGGGGCGGGCGAGCAGTACTTC. Encoded protein: CASSGQGAGEQYF.

The sample holds a few counts of this clone. CDR3 coding DNA: TGCGCCAGCAGTGCGCAACTAGCGGGAGTTACGGGGGAGCTGTTTTTT. The encoded protein is CASSAQLAGVTGELFF. The chain combines TRBV10-1 with TRBJ2-2; 11 bases fit TRBD2. V gave up 4 bases and J gave up 8 bases; unmatched junction bases: 9. In germline, CDR1 is WNHNN, CDR2 SYGVQD (reference sequence). The CDR3 runs 16 residues.

The chain has TRBV11-2 and TRBJ1-3, with a possible D match to TRBD1 (6 bases). Per the germline V gene, CDR1 is SGHAT and CDR2 is FQNNGV. The CDR3 sequence is 14 residues long. Trimming took 1 base from V and 2 from J, leaving 6 bases between them. The CDR3 nucleotides read TGTGCCAGCAGCTTAGGGGGGCCTGGAAACACCATATATTTT. Protein: CASSLGGPGNTIYF.

The gene calls are TRBV2 and TRBJ2-3; TRBD1 is a possible D gene (5 bases). Germline V gene lookup returns CDR1 SNHLY and CDR2 FYNNEI. The CDR3 is 15 amino acids. V was clipped by 9 bases and J by 4 bases, with 20 bases between them. The CDR3 bases are TGTGCCAGTAAGGACACTGACTTGCCCGCAGATACGCAGTATTTT. It translates to CASKDTDLPADTQYF.

This clone was seen a few times. The rearrangement joins TRBV6-5 to TRBJ2-7; D gene unclear. V shed 4 bases and J shed 0 bases, with 10 bases lying between them. The CDR3 runs 14 residues. Germline CDR1 is MNHEY and CDR2 is SVGAGI. This CDR3 is CASSLTWSSYEQYF. The CDR3 DNA sequence: TGTGCCAGCAGTTTAACATGGAGCTCCTACGAGCAGTACTTC.

The chain employs TRBV25-1 and TRBJ1-1; tentative D call: TRBD1 (5 bases). Per the germline V gene, CDR1 is MGHDK and CDR2 is SYGVNS. V was trimmed by 8 bases and J by 3 bases, leaving 7 bases between them. This CDR3 spans 11 amino acids. CDR3 sequence reads: CASAGDTEAFF. Here the CDR3 DNA reads TGTGCCAGCGCGGGGGACACTGAAGCTTTCTTT.

This chain uses TRBV6-5 with TRBJ2-1; 11 bases fit TRBD1. V lost 10 bases to trimming and J lost 7 bases; unmatched junction nucleotides: 12. Germline CDR1 MNHEY, CDR2 SVGAGI. CDR3 length: 15 residues. This chain's CDR3 is CATLPRDRGSNEQFF. As DNA, the CDR3 is TGTGCCACCCTCCCCCGGGACAGGGGGTCGAATGAGCAGTTCTTC.

This chain uses TRBV13 with TRBJ2-1; 11 nucleotides match TRBD2. CDR1 is PRHDT and CDR2 is FYEKMQ in the germline V gene (reference sequence). The CDR3 contains 16 residues. Unmatched junction bases numbered 2, after V lost 0 bases and J lost 4 bases. The CDR3 DNA reads TGTGCCAGCAGCTTAGGGAGACTAGCGGGATACAATGAGCAGTTCTTC. Translating gives CASSLGRLAGYNEQFF.

The chain carries TRBV10-3 and TRBJ2-1; the D gene is possibly TRBD2 (6 bases). Deletions cut 2 bases from V and 9 bases from J, with 17 bases between. The CDR3 extends over 15 amino acids. Germline-derived CDR1 and CDR2 are ENHRY and SYGVKD. CDR3 residues: CAISETGVTGSEQFF. The CDR3 DNA reads as TGTGCCATCAGTGAGACGGGAGTAACCGGTAGTGAGCAGTTCTTC.

V and J are TRBV10-2 and TRBJ2-7; D is uncertain. Germline V CDR1 and CDR2: WSHSY, SAAADI. CDR3 length equals 15 residues. Trimming removed 0 bases at V and 4 bases at J, with 13 bases between. CDR3 region: CASSESRRGIYEQYF. Written as DNA, the CDR3 is TGCGCCAGCAGTGAGTCCCGACGCGGAATTTACGAGCAGTACTTC.

The CDR3 loop reads CAISTGSGNTIYF. As DNA, the CDR3 is TGTGCCATCTCGACAGGGTCTGGAAACACCATATATTTT. The rearrangement links TRBV10-3 to TRBJ1-3, with TRBD1 matching 7 bases. The CDR3 runs 13 residues. V gave up 8 bases and J gave up 1 base; unmatched junction bases: 2. Per the germline V gene, CDR1 is ENHRY and CDR2 is SYGVKD.

There are a few counts of this clone. This rearrangement joins TRBV7-3 to TRBJ2-2, with D maybe TRBD2 (5 bases). This CDR3 region has 15 residues. V was cut by 4 bases and J by 2 bases, with 11 bases left in between. Germline CDR1 is SGHTA and CDR2 is FQGTGA. The DNA for the CDR3 is TGTGCCAGCAGCTCCTGGACTGGAAACACCGGGGAGCTGTTTTTT. Amino acids: CASSSWTGNTGELFF.

This chain connects TRBV18 to TRBJ1-6, with a possible D match to TRBD1 (5 bases). Per germline, CDR1 KGHSH and CDR2 LQKENI. V shed 0 bases and J shed 6 bases, with 9 bases lying between them. There are 15 residues in the CDR3. CDR3 region: CASSPPGGSNSPLHF. In DNA, the CDR3 is TGTGCCAGCTCACCACCGGGGGGGAGTAATTCACCCCTCCACTTT.

V usage is TRBV18 and J usage is TRBJ1-2; possibly TRBD1 for D (5 bases). Between the trimmed V and J ends, which lost 2 bases and 0 bases, there was a span of 13 bases. This CDR3 region has 16 residues. In germline, CDR1 is KGHSH, CDR2 LQKENI. The chain's CDR3 is CASSPSTVSANYGYTF. DNA for the CDR3: TGTGCCAGCTCACCATCGACAGTATCAGCTAACTATGGCTACACCTTC. Full variable domain (missing parts from reference TRBV18 and TRBJ1-2): NAGVMQNPRHLVRRRGQEARLRCSPMKGHSHVYWYRQLPEEGLKFMVYLQKENIIDESGMPKERFSAEFPKEGPSILRIQQVVRGDSAAYFCASSPSTVSANYGYTFGSGTRLTVV.